These 17 T cell receptor beta chains originate from one sample sequenced in a study of T-cell memory formation after mild COVID-19. TCRdb re-analysed the 5' RACE reads in MiXCR, keeping a single row per CDR3 protein. The sample includes about 360,000 distinct CDR3 sequences, around 15% seen only once; the top ten take about 22%. The material sequenced was PBMCs or a T cell subset sorted from them (not recorded which). These receptors were collected from a man between 18 and 35 years old who had mild COVID-19 (a few samples of this study predate the infection). Cell type and time point are not known.

This clonotype has just a few counts. The rearrangement uses TRBV6-2 or TRBV6-3 and TRBJ2-3; 8 positions agree with TRBD2. This CDR3 contains 18 residues. Germline CDR1 MNHEY, CDR2 SVGEGT. The trim removed 7 bases at V and 2 bases at J, leaving 17 bases unmatched. As DNA, the CDR3 is TGTGCCAGCACCCCTAGGGGGTTTAGCGGGGCCGCCACAGATACGCAGTATTTT. Protein product: CASTPRGFSGAATDTQYF.

The J gene is TRBJ2-7, the V gene TRBV28, with D possibly TRBD1 on 5 matching bases. The CDR3 has 14 residues. Trimming shortened V by 6 bases and J by 5 bases, and 17 bases separated the two germline ends. The germline V gene encodes CDR1 MDHEN and CDR2 SYDVKM. The CDR3 loop is CASSPGQGFDEQYV. The CDR3 DNA reads as TGTGCCAGCAGCCCTGGGCAGGGCTTCGACGAGCAGTACGTC.

In this sample, this clonotype turned up a few times. The chain couples TRBV5-1 to TRBJ2-2; no reliable D call. Germline V CDR1 and CDR2: SGHRS, YFSETQ. The CDR3 totals 12 residues. V was trimmed by 0 bases and J by 6 bases, leaving 3 bases between them. CDR3 amino acids: CASSLAAGELFF. The CDR3 DNA is TGCGCCAGCAGCTTGGCGGCCGGGGAGCTGTTTTTT.

The chain couples TRBV9 to TRBJ2-3; 8 positions agree with TRBD2. The CDR3 covers 16 residues. V dropped 0 bases and J dropped 1; count of bases not matched to a gene: 4. Germline CDR1 and CDR2: SGDLS and YYNGEE. In nucleotides, the CDR3 is TGTGCCAGCAGCGTAGGTGGGCGGGGGGGCACAGATACGCAGTATTTT. This codes for CASSVGGRGGTDTQYF. Variable domain in full (rest from reference TRBV9 and TRBJ2-3): DSGVTQTPKHLITATGQRVTLRCSPRSGDLSVYWYQQSLDQGLQFLIQYYNGEERAKGNILERFSAQQFPDLHSELNLSSLELGDSALYFCASSVGGRGGTDTQYFGPGTRLTVL.

The genes are TRBV5-5 and TRBJ2-3; the D is unclear. Germline V lookup: CDR1 SGHKS, CDR2 YYEKEE (reference sequence). V gave up 0 bases and J gave up 6 bases, with 11 bases separating them. The CDR3 runs to 14 residues. CDR3 loop: CASSLGVALDTQYF. CDR3 DNA: TGTGCCAGCAGCTTGGGGGTGGCTCTCGATACGCAGTATTTT.

V gene TRBV7-2 combines with J gene TRBJ1-6; unclear D gene. The V end lost 5 bases, the J end lost 10 bases, and 15 bases lay between the germline ends. The CDR3 consists of 14 residues. CDR1 is SGHTA and CDR2 is FQGNSA in the germline V gene. In DNA form, the CDR3 reads TGTGCCAGCAGCCGCGACGGAAGGAACTCACCCCTCCACTTT. Translated: CASSRDGRNSPLHF.

The chain carries TRBV5-1 and TRBJ1-6; possible D gene TRBD1, 5 bases. V shed 0 bases and J shed 7 bases, with 11 bases lying between them. CDR1 is SGHRS and CDR2 is YFSETQ in the germline V gene. The CDR3 totals 15 residues. CDR3 loop: CASSLDGRVNSPLHF. The CDR3 nucleotides are TGCGCCAGCAGCTTGGATGGCAGGGTGAATTCACCCCTCCACTTT.

The rearrangement uses TRBV6-2 or TRBV6-3 and TRBJ2-1, with 10 bases lining up with TRBD2. This CDR3 is built from 14 residues. Looked up from germline, CDR1 is MNHEY and CDR2 is SVGEGT. The trim removed 6 bases at V and 10 bases at J, leaving 9 bases unmatched. Here the CDR3 DNA reads TGTGCCAGCAGCTCAAGCGGGGGGGCGTGGGAGCAGTTCTTC. This gives the protein CASSSSGGAWEQFF.

This clonotype has ten or more counts. The V and J genes are TRBV3-1 and TRBJ2-7; D unclear. The CDR3 totals 14 residues. The V and J ends lost 4 bases and 0 bases respectively, with 10 bases between them. The germline V gene has CDR1 LGHDT and CDR2 YNNKEL (reference sequence). CDR3: CASSPLGSSYEQYF. The CDR3 region has the DNA TGTGCCAGCAGCCCCCTGGGGTCCTCCTACGAGCAGTACTTC.

The sample holds a few counts of this clonotype. The V and J genes are TRBV3-1 and TRBJ2-5; 9 bases line up with TRBD2. Trimming took 6 bases from V and 7 from J; bases not matched to a gene: 9. The CDR3 is made up of 14 amino acids. Germline V gene data show CDR1 as LGHDT and CDR2 as YNNKEL (reference sequence). CDR3 sequence (DNA): TGTGCCAGCAGTCCTCGCGGCGGGGGGGCGACCCAGTACTTC. As protein: CASSPRGGGATQYF.

This clonotype has more than one count but fewer than ten. The chain combines TRBV7-2 with TRBJ2-5, with 11 bases matching TRBD2. Germline CDR1 and CDR2: SGHTA and FQGNSA. V gave up 5 bases and J gave up 2 bases; unmatched junction bases: 7. The CDR3 contains 16 residues. CDR3 nucleotide sequence: TGTGCCAGCAGCCCAGGGGTAGCGGGGGGGCAAGAGACCCAGTACTTC. This sequence encodes CASSPGVAGGQETQYF.

The genes are TRBV20-1 and TRBJ1-2; no definite D call. Trimming removed 3 bases from V and 4 bases from J, with 9 bases in between. Germline V gene data show CDR1 as DFQATT and CDR2 as SNEGSKA (reference sequence). The length of the CDR3 is 12 residues. The CDR3 DNA sequence: TGCAGTGCTAGGTGGCTCCTCTATGGCTACACCTTC. It codes for CSARWLLYGYTF.

The chain is built from TRBV19 and TRBJ2-1, with 9 bases fitting TRBD1. The CDR3 is made up of 14 amino acids. Germline CDR1 and CDR2: LNHDA and SQIVND (reference sequence). V lost 3 bases and J lost 8; bases outside the gene matches: 5. The CDR3 here is CASSIWDRAYEQFF. Written as DNA, the CDR3 is TGTGCCAGTAGTATTTGGGACAGGGCCTATGAGCAGTTCTTC.

The chain is built from TRBV19 and TRBJ1-1, with TRBD1 identical over 7 bases. Germline trimming cut 2 bases from V and 6 bases from J; bases unmatched to any gene: 6. The CDR3 is 14 amino acids. Germline V CDR1 and CDR2: LNHDA, SQIVND (reference sequence). DNA of the CDR3: TGTGCCAGTAGTATAAATCGACAGGGCCCTGAAGCTTTCTTT. As protein: CASSINRQGPEAFF.

There are a few counts of this clonotype. This sequence joins TRBV7-6 and TRBJ2-3; no clear D gene. Trimming took off 1 base at V and 2 bases at J, with 19 bases between the two ends. The CDR3 loop spans 18 amino acids. CDR1 and CDR2 (germline): SGHVS, FNYEAQ. CDR3 in amino acids: CASSLVSDWAVLTDTQYF. The CDR3 nucleotides are TGTGCCAGCAGCTTAGTGTCGGATTGGGCCGTACTCACAGATACGCAGTATTTT.

This clonotype was seen repeatedly, ten times or more. This chain joins TRBV27 and TRBJ2-2, with 11 bases lining up with TRBD1. Germline V CDR1 and CDR2: MNHEY, SMNVEV (reference sequence). CDR3 length: 15 amino acids. Trimming removed 6 bases from V and 7 bases from J; junction bases left unmatched: 7. CDR3 amino acids: CASRPGQGVHGELFF. CDR3 DNA sequence: TGTGCCAGCAGGCCGGGACAGGGGGTTCACGGGGAGCTGTTTTTT.

This sequence joins TRBV7-2 and TRBJ2-3; 13 nucleotides align to TRBD2. Looked up from germline, CDR1 is SGHTA and CDR2 is FQGNSA. J was trimmed by 0 bases and V by 5 bases; bases with no gene match: 8. CDR3 length: 18 amino acids. In DNA form, the CDR3 reads TGTGCCAGCAGCCCGGAACGACTAGCGGGGGGTAGCACAGATACGCAGTATTTT. This sequence encodes CASSPERLAGGSTDTQYF.